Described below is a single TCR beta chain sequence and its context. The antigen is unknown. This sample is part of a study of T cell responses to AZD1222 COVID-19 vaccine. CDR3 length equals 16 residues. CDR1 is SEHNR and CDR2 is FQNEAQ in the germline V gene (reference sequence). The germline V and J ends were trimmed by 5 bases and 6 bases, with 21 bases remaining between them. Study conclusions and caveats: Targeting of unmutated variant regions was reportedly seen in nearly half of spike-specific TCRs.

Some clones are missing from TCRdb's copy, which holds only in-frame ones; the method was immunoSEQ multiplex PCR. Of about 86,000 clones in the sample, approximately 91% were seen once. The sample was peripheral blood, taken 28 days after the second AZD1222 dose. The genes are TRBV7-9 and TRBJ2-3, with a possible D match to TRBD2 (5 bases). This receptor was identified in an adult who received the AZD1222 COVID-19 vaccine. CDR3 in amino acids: CASSDIRTGLGDTQYF. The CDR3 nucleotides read TGTGCCAGCAGCGATATAAGGACTGGTTTAGGGGATACGCAGTATTTT.